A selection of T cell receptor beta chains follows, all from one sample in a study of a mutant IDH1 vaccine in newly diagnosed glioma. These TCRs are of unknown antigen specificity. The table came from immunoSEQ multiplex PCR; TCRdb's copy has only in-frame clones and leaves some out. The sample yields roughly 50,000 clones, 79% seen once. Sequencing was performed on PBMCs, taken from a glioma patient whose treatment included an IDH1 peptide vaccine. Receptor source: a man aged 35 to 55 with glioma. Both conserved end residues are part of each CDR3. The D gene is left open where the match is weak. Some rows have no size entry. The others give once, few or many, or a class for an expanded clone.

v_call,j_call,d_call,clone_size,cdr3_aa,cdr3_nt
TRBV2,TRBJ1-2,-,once,CASSDSYGYTF,TGTGCCAGCAGCGACAGCTATGGCTACACCTTC
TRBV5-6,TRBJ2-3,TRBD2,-,CASGLAGALRGTDTQYF,TGTGCCAGTGGACTAGCGGGGGCCTTAAGGGGGACAGATACGCAGTATTTT
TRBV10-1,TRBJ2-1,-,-,CASRKGTNEQFF,TGCGCCAGCAGAAAAGGGACCAATGAGCAGTTCTTC
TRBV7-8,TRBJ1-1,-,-,CASSSLREGTEAFF,TGTGCCAGCAGCTCTTTGAGGGAGGGCACTGAAGCTTTCTTT
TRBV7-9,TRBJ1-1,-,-,CASSSAGLTWAFF,TGTGCCAGCAGCTCTGCGGGACTTACCTGGGCTTTCTTT
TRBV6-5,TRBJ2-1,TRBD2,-,CASSYSGLAGNNEQFF,TGTGCCAGCAGTTACTCGGGACTAGCGGGGAACAATGAGCAGTTCTTC
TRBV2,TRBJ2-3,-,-,CAGDSQTSTDTQYF,TGTGCCGGTGACAGTCAAACTAGCACAGATACGCAGTATTTT
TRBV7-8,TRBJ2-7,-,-,CASSLRGVGEQYF,TGTGCCAGCAGCTTACGAGGGGTGGGGGAGCAGTACTTC
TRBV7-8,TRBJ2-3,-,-,CASSLEGPDTQYF,TGTGCCAGCAGCTTAGAGGGCCCCGATACGCAGTATTTT
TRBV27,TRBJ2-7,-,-,CASRAPGAYEQYF,TGTGCCAGCAGGGCACCCGGGGCCTACGAGCAGTACTTC
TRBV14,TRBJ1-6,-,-,CASSQATGTYSPLHF,TGTGCCAGCAGCCAAGCTACAGGGACCTACTCACCCCTCCACTTT
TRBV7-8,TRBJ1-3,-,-,CASSLVDVAGTIYF,TGTGCCAGCAGCTTAGTAGATGTGGCGGGCACCATATATTTT
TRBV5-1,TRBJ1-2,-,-,CASSMGTATHYGYTF,TGCGCCAGCAGCATGGGGACGGCCACTCACTATGGCTACACCTTC
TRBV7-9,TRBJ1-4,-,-,CASSLAGLSEKLFF,TGTGCCAGCAGCTTAGCAGGGTTGTCGGAAAAACTGTTTTTT
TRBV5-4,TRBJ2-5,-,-,CASSLEVQQETQYF,TGTGCCAGCAGCTTGGAAGTTCAACAAGAGACCCAGTACTTC
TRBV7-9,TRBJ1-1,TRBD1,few,CASSYAGGFTEAFF,TGTGCCAGCAGCTACGCAGGGGGCTTCACTGAAGCTTTCTTT
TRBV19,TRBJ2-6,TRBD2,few,CASKIGGSGGAPSGANVLTF,TGTGCCAGCAAGATCGGAGGTAGCGGGGGGGCTCCCTCTGGGGCCAACGTCCTGACTTTC
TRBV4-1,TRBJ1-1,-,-,CASSQEGPAYTEAFF,TGCGCCAGCAGCCAAGAAGGGCCAGCATACACTGAAGCTTTCTTT
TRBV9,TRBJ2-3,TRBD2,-,CASSPLRGGGPTGTDTQYF,TGTGCCAGCAGCCCACTTCGCGGCGGGGGACCAACTGGCACAGATACGCAGTATTTT
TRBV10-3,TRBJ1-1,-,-,CAISESGGNTEAFF,TGTGCCATCAGTGAGTCTGGGGGGAACACTGAAGCTTTCTTT
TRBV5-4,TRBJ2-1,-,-,CASSGRVLAPYNEQFF,TGTGCCAGCAGCGGAAGGGTCCTAGCGCCCTACAATGAGCAGTTCTTC
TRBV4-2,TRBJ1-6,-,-,CASSQPPGGTLSSYNSPLHF,TGTGCCAGCAGCCAACCTCCCGGTGGGACATTGAGCTCCTATAATTCACCCCTCCACTTT
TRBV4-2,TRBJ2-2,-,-,CASSQTHRVGTGELFF,TGTGCCAGCAGCCAAACCCACAGGGTCGGCACCGGGGAGCTGTTTTTT
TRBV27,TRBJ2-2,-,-,CASRPRGTGELFF,TGTGCCAGCAGACCCAGGGGCACCGGGGAGCTGTTTTTT
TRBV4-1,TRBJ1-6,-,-,CASSQVGVSPLHF,TGCGCCAGCAGCCAAGTTGGTGTTTCACCCCTCCACTTT
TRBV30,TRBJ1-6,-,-,CAWSVNSPLHF,TGTGCCTGGAGTGTGAATTCACCCCTCCACTTT
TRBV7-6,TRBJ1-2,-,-,CASSLDRVFGYTF,TGTGCCAGCAGCTTAGACAGGGTTTTTGGCTACACCTTC
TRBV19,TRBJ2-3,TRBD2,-,CACSTGGPTDTQYF,TGTGCCTGTTCAACGGGGGGTCCCACAGATACGCAGTATTTT
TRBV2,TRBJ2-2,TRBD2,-,CASTERAGGPVTGELFF,TGTGCCAGCACCGAGAGGGCGGGGGGGCCGGTCACCGGGGAGCTGTTTTTT
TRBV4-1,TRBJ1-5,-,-,CASSQGQYSNQPQHF,TGCGCCAGCAGCCAAGGACAATATAGCAATCAGCCCCAGCATTTT
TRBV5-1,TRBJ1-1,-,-,CASSLDSSAGRAEAFF,TGCGCCAGCAGCTTGGATTCATCGGCAGGGAGGGCTGAAGCTTTCTTT
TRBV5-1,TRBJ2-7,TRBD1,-,CASSLDGQGYEQYF,TGCGCCAGCAGCTTGGACGGACAGGGCTACGAGCAGTACTTC